This TCR beta chain was documented in a study of T cells in Graves' hyperthyroidism and ophthalmopathy (dated by TCRdb to the late 2010s). Broadly, across the study: Peripheral blood samples were taken at the time of initial diagnosis, prior to any treatment. A discovery cohort of 95 to 100 patients, roughly 40 with Graves' ophthalmopathy and approximately 55 with stable Graves' hyperthyroidism, was used to find distinguishing TCR V-J signatures. Prospective prediction of ophthalmopathy was tested in an independent validation cohort consisting of 18 to 20 hyperthyroidism patients and more than 15 patients who later progressed to ophthalmopathy. The 90 to 100 discovery patients were randomly split 7:3 into training and test sets. In addition, the study compared T-cell repertoires in thyroid tissue and in blood from six Graves' hyperthyroidism patients. After blood sampling, hyperthyroidism patients were treated with methimazole at a starting dose of 30 mg daily, and ophthalmopathy patients were treated with high-dose intravenous methylprednisolone. The paper reports TCR Vbeta CDR3 sequencing of approximately 140 peripheral blood samples: around 45 ophthalmopathy, 70 to 85 hyperthyroidism and around 17 progressor patients.

The TCR beta CDR3 regions were amplified from the RNA transcripts. A first-round RT-PCR of the TCR CDR3 used the HTBI primer set with the Qiagen OneStep RT-PCR kit. Libraries were constructed in a second round of multiplex PCR, after which size selection and purification were performed. The libraries were sequenced on an Illumina HiSeq2000 using paired-end 100 bp reads. The study's own analysis went as follows. SOAPnuke was used to process the raw data, removing reads that contained adapters or uncalled bases, had a mean Phred below 15, or lacked an exact match to the constant primer or identifier. High-quality paired reads were merged with COPE v1.2.5, and unique nucleotide sequences were defined as clonotypes. Clonotypes were aligned to IMGT TRBV, TRBD and TRBJ reference segments using MiTCR v1.1. The analysis included only V-J combinations with a frequency above 0.0001, which together covered 99.2% of the repertoires. A TCS score was defined as the ratio of F50 (clonal expansion) to E x V (chaos), with BLOSUM62-based TCRdist applied between CDR3 peptides within each V-J. Welch's t-statistics and random forest reduced 450 to 600 V-J features to about 13, which were used in a naive Bayes classifier (R e1071). TCRdb reprocessing: public reads trimmed at Q25 with fastp, clones called with MiXCR, in-frame beta chains kept. Rows are combined by CDR3 protein, so each entry shows the most common genes and DNA. What appears here as the V and J calls and clone size reflects TCRdb's work, not the paper's. For this sample the table gives 500,000 to 750,000 distinct CDR3 sequences, of which approximately 14% were detected only once. The ten largest clones represent about 7% of the sample.

Stable Graves' hyperthyroidism was defined as the absence of progression to ophthalmopathy over 18 months of follow-up. Hyperthyroidism patients were aged 18 to 65 years and newly diagnosed, with disease duration of less than 2 months. Exclusion was applied to patients with uncontrolled infections, other autoimmune diseases, pregnancy or lactation. Diagnoses were established on the basis of clinical symptoms, serum thyroxine and TRAb, thyroid ultrasound, and orbital computed tomography. PBMCs were isolated from 7.5 to 10 ml of fresh peripheral blood by Ficoll-Paque density gradient centrifugation. Total RNA was extracted with Trizol reagent, and quality was checked on an Agilent 2100 Bioanalyzer. Reading from cysteine to phenylalanine, the CDR3 counts 15 amino acids. Of all the DNA, just the CDR3 is kept, 45 bases in frame from base 1. The V end gives up 6 bases and the J end 3 bases, leaving 8 bases in the junction not matched to a gene. For CDR1 and CDR2, the germline V gene lists SGHAT and FQNNGV.

The full study reports these points: Most expanded thyroid clonotypes (frequency above 0.001) were also found in blood, which suggests that blood repertoires may mirror thyroid immune responses. In validation, the model predicted progression to ophthalmopathy with around 71% sensitivity and 72% to 75% specificity, a median of about six months before onset. In cross-validation, a model built on a 13 V-J signature told ophthalmopathy apart from stable hyperthyroidism with over 85% sensitivity and roughly 81% specificity, and in testing the same model reached 80%/75%. No statistical method was used to set the sample size in advance, and investigators knew the group allocation.

This clonotype was observed at least ten times. Its antigen is not yet known. Within one base of it there is no much larger clone, and no base qualities were kept. Sequencing was performed on blood. The rearranged segments are TRBV11-2 and TRBJ2-7; the junction holds 10 bases that match TRBD2. This receptor was obtained from a woman aged 30 to 39 with Graves' hyperthyroidism. The base sequence is TGTGCCAGCAGTCCCCGGGGACTAGCGATCTACGAGCAGTACTTC. Its protein product is CASSPRGLAIYEQYF.